The T cell receptor beta chain described here comes from a study of T-cell reconstitution after alpha-beta-depleted transplantation in children listed by TCRdb under 2016. Concerning the study at large: Using TCR repertoire profiling, the study followed T-cell immune reconstitution in a quantitative way in children after TCRalphabeta/CD19-depleted allogeneic hematopoietic cell transplantation. Study-level results and caveats: The high TCRbeta diversity at day 60 in some patients was ascribed to recipient T cells and intrathymic progenitors that had survived conditioning. The apparently early recovery of alphabetaT-cell counts about two months after transplant reportedly depended on only several hundred rapidly expanded clones that came from non-depleted graft cells. The frequencies of hyperexpanded clones fell over the following months, and after one year, T-cell counts and TCRbeta diversity were mostly attributed to newly produced T cells.

Per the publication, the treatment or condition label means: allogeneic hematopoietic cell transplantation with graft depleted of TCRalphabeta T cells and CD19 B cells. The transplant recipients were children given TCRalphabeta/CD19-depleted allogeneic hematopoietic cell grafts. Receptor libraries were prepared by PCR. The run used an Illumina HiSeq 2500. TCR libraries were prepared with molecular barcoding, using unique molecular identifiers to normalize TCRbeta repertoire quantification. Using fastp at Q25 and MiXCR, TCRdb reprocessed the public reads and kept productive beta chains. Each entry is one CDR3 protein sequence, shown with its most common DNA and genes. The sample records some 830,000 distinct CDR3 sequences, around 15% of which are singletons. The ten largest clones represent about 5% of the sample. This clonotype was recorded a few times. Its antigen specificity is not known. The input lacks base qualities; no much larger clone sits a single base away.

Counted from cysteine to phenylalanine, this CDR3 has 16 amino acids. CDR3 DNA only is kept here, 48 bases in frame from base 1. Clipping removes 1 base from V and 5 bases from J, with 8 as the unmatched junction base count. The germline V gene (reference sequence) gives CDR1 as SEHNR and CDR2 as FQNEAQ. The clonotype originates from a male patient younger than 18 who had a stem cell transplant for acute lymphoblastic leukemia, so the T cells may come from the graft donor. The chain couples TRBV7-9 to TRBJ2-7; TRBD2 matches 10 bases in the middle. The sample in question was PBMCs, mostly from graft donor cells, obtained 360 days after TCRalphabeta/CD19-depleted stem cell transplant. The CDR3 is CASSLGLAGVSDEQYF. The base sequence is TGTGCCAGCAGCTTAGGCCTAGCGGGAGTTTCGGACGAGCAGTACTTC.